This T cell receptor beta chain was profiled in a study of blood T cell repertoires in COVID-19. Looking at the study overall: Some COVID-19 samples were acute and others convalescent; all came from the United States, Italy and Spain. T cells, B-cell-depleted T cells, or PBMCs supplied cDNA or gDNA.

As processed by the authors: Estimation of nucleated cell counts relied on the amplification of reference gene primers. Method: immunoSEQ multiplex PCR; TCRdb's copy keeps in-frame clones and lacks some. Clone size and the V and J calls come from that table; the DNA yielded D and trimming. Of approximately 190,000 clones detected, around 83% appear once; the ten largest clones hold 5.5% to 7.5%. The CDR3 contains 15 residues. The V gene lost 5 bases and the J gene lost 4 bases, with 15 bases spanning the gap. Germline values: CDR1 SGHVS, CDR2 FNYEAQ. V gene TRBV7-6 combines with J gene TRBJ1-5; D is undetermined. Sequenced material: peripheral blood. This clonotype originated in a woman aged 40 to 50 with acute or convalescent COVID-19. The CDR3 is CASSPEAARNQPQHF. In nucleotides, the CDR3 is TGTGCCAGCAGCCCAGAGGCAGCTAGAAATCAGCCCCAGCATTTT.